This TCR beta chain was captured in a study of blood T cells in healthy people across ages. V lost 0 bases to trimming and J lost 1 base, with 17 bases between them. The CDR3 has 18 amino acids. Germline V CDR1 and CDR2: LGHNT, FRNRAP. For every donor, a draw yielded about 10 milliliters of peripheral blood. For the second PCR, which ran for roughly 7 to 11 cycles, a sample-barcoded 5' primer and a J-beta primer mix were used. TCRdb redid the calling of the 5' RACE reads with MiXCR, one entry per CDR3 protein. The table includes over a million distinct CDR3 sequences, around 45% detected once. The source of this sequence is a woman in her fifties or sixties in good health. The chain carries TRBV12-5 and TRBJ2-3, with D unclear. Sequencing was carried out using blood. In DNA form, the CDR3 reads TGTGCTAGTGGTTTGGTCCCAAAGGAGACCATTGGCACAGATACGCAGTATTTT. It encodes CASGLVPKETIGTDTQYF.